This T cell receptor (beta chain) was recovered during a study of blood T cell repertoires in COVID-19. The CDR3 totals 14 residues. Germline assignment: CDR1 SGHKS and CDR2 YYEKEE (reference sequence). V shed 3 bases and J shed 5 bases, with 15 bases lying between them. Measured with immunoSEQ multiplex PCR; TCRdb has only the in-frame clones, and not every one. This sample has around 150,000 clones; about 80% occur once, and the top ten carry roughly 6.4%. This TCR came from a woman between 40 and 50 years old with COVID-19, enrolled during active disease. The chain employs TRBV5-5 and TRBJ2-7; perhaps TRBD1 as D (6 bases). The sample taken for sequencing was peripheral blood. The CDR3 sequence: CASSSIYTGNEQYF. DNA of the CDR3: TGTGCCAGCAGCTCCATTTATACAGGGAACGAGCAGTACTTC.